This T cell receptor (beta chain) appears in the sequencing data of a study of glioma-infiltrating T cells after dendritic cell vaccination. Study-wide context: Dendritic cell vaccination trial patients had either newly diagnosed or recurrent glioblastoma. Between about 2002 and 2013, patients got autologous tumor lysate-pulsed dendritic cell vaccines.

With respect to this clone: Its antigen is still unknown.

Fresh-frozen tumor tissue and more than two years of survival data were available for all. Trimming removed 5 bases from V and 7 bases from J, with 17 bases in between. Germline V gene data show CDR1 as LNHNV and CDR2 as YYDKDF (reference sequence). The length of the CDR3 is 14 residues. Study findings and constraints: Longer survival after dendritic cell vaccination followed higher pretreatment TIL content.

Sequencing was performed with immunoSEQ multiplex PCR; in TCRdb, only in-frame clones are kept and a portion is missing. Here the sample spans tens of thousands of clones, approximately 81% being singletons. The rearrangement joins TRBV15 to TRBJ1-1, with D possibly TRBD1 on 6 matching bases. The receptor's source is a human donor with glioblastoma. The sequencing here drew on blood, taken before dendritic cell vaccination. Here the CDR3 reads CATSLGGPGSEAFF. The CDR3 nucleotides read TGTGCCACCAGCCTCGGGGGGCCGGGAAGTGAAGCTTTCTTT.